The present T cell receptor beta chain was sequenced within a study of blood T cell repertoires in COVID-19. The CDR3 consists of 15 residues. Germline trimming cut 4 bases from V and 6 bases from J; bases unmatched to any gene: 6. Germline V gene sequence: CDR1 SGHRS, CDR2 YFSETQ. Produced via immunoSEQ multiplex PCR; TCRdb's table is partial and in-frame only. The sample shows about 62,000 clones, about nine tenths of them seen only once. This TCR came from a woman older than 75 with acute or convalescent COVID-19. What was sequenced was peripheral blood. The chain uses TRBV5-1 and TRBJ1-5; 11 bases agree with TRBD1. CDR3 coding DNA: TGCGCCAGCAGCCGGACAGGGGGCTCGAGTCAGCCCCAGCATTTT. Translating gives CASSRTGGSSQPQHF.